This T cell receptor (beta chain) was documented in a study of blood T cell repertoires in COVID-19. Looking at the study overall: Acute and convalescent COVID-19 samples came from the United States, Italy and Spain. PBMCs, B-cell-depleted T cells, or T cells provided the cDNA or gDNA that made up the material.

The CDR3 spans 13 residues. V lost 2 bases and J lost 9, with 14 bases in between. The authors' processing: Cell counts per sample came from amplifying reference gene primers. TCRdb's table, derived via immunoSEQ multiplex PCR, lists solely in-frame clones and lacks some. V and J calls and clone size are given by that table; D and trimming were obtained from the DNA. The table records roughly 210,000 clones, 88% of them present only once. The V and J genes are TRBV12-3 or TRBV12-4 and TRBJ2-7; D gene uncertain. Source material: peripheral blood. This TCR derives from a man aged 70-80 years with acute or convalescent COVID-19. The CDR3 protein is CASSLFDNSGQYF. The CDR3 DNA reads TGTGCCAGCAGTTTATTCGACAACTCCGGGCAGTACTTC.